The entry below describes one TCR beta chain. The same CDR3 can be traced to other DNA sequences in this sample. Some clones are missing from TCRdb's copy, which holds only in-frame ones; the method was immunoSEQ multiplex PCR. The sample lists some 2.3 million clones, 80% to 95% occurring once. This entry belongs to a study of shared clonotypes between healthy human individuals. V gave up 4 bases and J gave up 5 bases, with 12 bases separating them. Germline lookup yields CDR1 SGHRS and CDR2 YFSETQ. CDR3 size: 14 residues. The chain carries TRBV5-1 and TRBJ1-4; possible D gene TRBD1, 5 bases. The clonotype originates from a man between 18 and 29 years old in good health. Some clones in this sample may be carry-over from other donors' samples. Sequencing input: naive CD4+ T cells from PBMCs. Subset defined: CD45RA+ positively selected. CDR3 sequence reads: CASSPGTTNEKLFF. In nucleotides, the CDR3 is TGCGCCAGCAGCCCAGGGACGACCAATGAAAAACTGTTTTTT.